The sequence of this TCR beta chain was determined in a study of blood T cell repertoires in COVID-19. About the research overall: The origin of the acute and convalescent COVID-19 samples was the United States, Italy and Spain.

Participants spanned ages about 18 to 90 years and resided in fewer than 30 US areas. Cohort placement rested on clinical history that participants reported themselves. CDR1 and CDR2 (germline): LNHDA, SQIVND (reference sequence). V dropped 5 bases and J dropped 8; count of bases not matched to a gene: 13. The CDR3 length is 16 residues. Original methodology: Amplified reference gene primers provided the basis for estimating nucleated cell counts. The assay was immunoSEQ multiplex PCR, and TCRdb's table has in-frame clones only and misses some. Clone size and the V and J calls come from that table; the DNA yielded D and trimming. Here the sample spans about 280,000 clones, approximately 90% being singletons.

The chain uses TRBV19 and TRBJ2-1, with TRBD1 matching 9 bases. This sequence originates from a man aged 35 to 55 who had been exposed to COVID-19. The sequenced sample consisted of PBMCs or T cells enriched from blood (not recorded which). The CDR3 here is CASSSSQGAFVDEQFF. The CDR3 coding sequence is TGTGCCAGTAGTTCTTCACAGGGGGCGTTTGTCGATGAGCAGTTCTTC.